The 24 T cell receptor beta chains presented below share a single source sample, sequenced in a study of vaccination effects on CD4 cells after COVID-19 (dated by TCRdb to between 2021 and 2023). In the ViraFEST assay, PBMC were stimulated with viral peptide pools, and antigen-specific CD4+ T cell clonotypes were then identified by expansion using TCR sequencing. After around 11 days of culture, CD4+ T cells were isolated with the EasySep CD4+ T cell isolation kit. None of the healthy vaccine recipients had a prior SARS-CoV-2 infection, which was confirmed by nucleocapsid antibody tests that came back negative both before and after vaccination. The library was obtained by the immunoSEQ multiplex PCR assay. The table was pulled from immuneACCESS by TCRdb, which kept in-frame rearrangements only. Such tables lose some clones; where checked, under half of the loss comes from unresolved V genes, and the rest has no known cause. Recorded for this sample are 73,000 or so clones; roughly 79% of them occurred a single time. 10% of the sample is in the top ten clones.

These receptors have no known antigen. Sequencing was performed on CD4+ T cells from PBMCs cultured with SARS-CoV-2 spike peptides, taken before COVID-19 vaccination. The meaning of the sample's cell subset or site label: SARS-CoV-2 spike overlapping peptide pool stimulation. The receptors were sampled from a human donor who received a COVID-19 vaccine.

This rearrangement joins TRBV24-1 to TRBJ2-5, with a tentative D call TRBD1 (5 bases). The length of the CDR3 is 14 residues. Trimming left V 5 bases short and J 5 bases short, with 14 bases between. Germline V gene sequence: CDR1 KGHDR, CDR2 SFDVKD. The CDR3 region has the DNA TGTGCCACCAGTGCCGCAGGGCAAACGGAGACCCAGTACTTC. It codes for CATSAAGQTETQYF.

The V gene is TRBV18, the J gene TRBJ1-4; TRBD1 might be the D (6 bases). The CDR3 totals 15 residues. Germline V lookup: CDR1 KGHSH, CDR2 LQKENI. With 4 bases removed from V and 0 bases from J, the gap between germline ends came to 9 bases. The CDR3 loop is CASSLRTATNEKLFF. CDR3 sequence (DNA): TGTGCCAGCTCACTCAGGACAGCAACTAATGAAAAACTGTTTTTT. The full variable domain, rest sourced from reference TRBV18 and TRBJ1-4, is NAGVMQNPRHLVRRRGQEARLRCSPMKGHSHVYWYRQLPEEGLKFMVYLQKENIIDESGMPKERFSAEFPKEGPSILRIQQVVRGDSAAYFCASSLRTATNEKLFFGSGTQLSVL.

The V gene is TRBV29-1, the J gene TRBJ1-1, with TRBD1 as a possible D gene (5 bases). V was pared by 7 bases and J by 2 bases, with 14 bases between. The CDR3 covers 13 residues. Per the germline V gene, CDR1 is SQVTM and CDR2 is ANQGSEA. CDR3 loop: CSAGHIPNTEAFF. The CDR3 region has the DNA TGCAGCGCAGGACACATCCCTAACACTGAAGCTTTCTTT.

This clone was counted once. The genes are TRBV7-9 and TRBJ2-5; 11 bases agree with TRBD2. The CDR3 is 17 amino acids. Germline CDR1 and CDR2: SEHNR and FQNEAQ (reference sequence). Trimming cost V 5 bases and J 7 bases; bases outside gene matches: 15. The CDR3 spells CASSRPPSSGGFGTQYF. The CDR3 DNA sequence: TGTGCCAGCAGCCGACCCCCATCTAGCGGGGGGTTTGGGACCCAGTACTTC.

The V and J genes are TRBV7-2 and TRBJ2-5; TRBD2 aligns across 7 bases. J was trimmed by 0 bases and V by 2 bases; bases with no gene match: 3. The CDR3 is 15 amino acids. The germline CDR1 and CDR2 sequences are SGHTA and FQGNSA. The CDR3: CASSLQGGNQETQYF. CDR3 coding DNA: TGTGCCAGCAGCTTACAGGGAGGGAACCAAGAGACCCAGTACTTC. Variable domain in full (rest from reference TRBV7-2 and TRBJ2-5): GAGVSQSPSNKVTEKGKDVELRCDPISGHTALYWYRQSLGQGLEFLIYFQGNSAPDKSGLPSDRFSAERTGGSVSTLTIQRTQQEDSAVYLCASSLQGGNQETQYFGPGTRLLVL.

This clone turned up a few times. The chain combines TRBV2 with TRBJ2-7; 8 bases are shared with TRBD1. The length of the CDR3 is 13 residues. With 6 bases clipped from V and 6 bases from J, the junction kept 7 bases outside the gene matches. Germline assignment: CDR1 SNHLY and CDR2 FYNNEI. The CDR3 is CASRLLTGGEQYV. Here the CDR3 DNA reads TGTGCCAGCAGGCTCTTAACAGGGGGCGAGCAGTACGTC.

The chain couples TRBV5-1 to TRBJ2-1; D possibly corresponds to TRBD1 (5 bases). CDR3 length: 14 amino acids. Trimming stripped 4 bases from V and 7 bases from J, with 15 bases between. In germline, CDR1 is SGHRS, CDR2 YFSETQ. CDR3 sequence (DNA): TGCGCCAGCAGCACAGTGACAGTGGGGAATGAGCAGTTCTTC. Translating it yields CASSTVTVGNEQFF.

The chain combines TRBV5-4 with TRBJ2-1, with 10 positions matching TRBD2. Per the germline V gene, CDR1 is SGHNT and CDR2 is YYREEE (reference sequence). The CDR3 runs 16 residues. V shed 4 bases, J shed 10 bases, and the junction held 14 bases outside the gene matches. The CDR3 is CASSGGLLAGVREQFF. CDR3 sequence (DNA): TGTGCCAGCAGCGGGGGCCTCCTAGCGGGGGTGCGGGAGCAGTTCTTC.

The V and J genes are TRBV5-6 and TRBJ2-4; D unresolved. Trimming took off 0 bases at V and 9 bases at J, with 10 bases between the two ends. The germline CDR1 and CDR2 sequences are SGHDT and YYEEEE. There are 13 residues in the CDR3. The CDR3 here is CASSLVGDIIQYF. The CDR3 DNA sequence: TGTGCCAGCAGCTTGGTTGGGGATATCATTCAGTACTTC.

This chain joins TRBV6-2 or TRBV6-3 and TRBJ2-5; D unclear. CDR1 MNHEY and CDR2 SVGEGT come from the germline V gene. Trimming left V 4 bases short and J 2 bases short, with 8 bases between. The CDR3 is made up of 13 amino acids. The CDR3: CASSFTSQETQYF. The CDR3 DNA follows: TGTGCCAGCAGTTTTACATCTCAAGAGACCCAGTACTTC.

This chain links TRBV5-4 with TRBJ1-1; TRBD1 matches at 12 bases. The CDR3 contains 16 residues. CDR1 and CDR2 (germline): SGHNT, YYREEE (reference sequence). Trimming cost V 4 bases and J 0 bases; bases outside gene matches: 4. The CDR3 sequence: CASSGGTGGVNTEAFF. The CDR3 DNA reads as TGTGCCAGCAGCGGGGGGACAGGGGGCGTGAACACTGAAGCTTTCTTT.

The chain has TRBV10-2 and TRBJ1-1; perhaps TRBD1 as D (5 bases). This CDR3 has 16 amino acids. Germline V gene data show CDR1 as WSHSY and CDR2 as SAAADI. V dropped 9 bases and J dropped 4 bases, with 24 bases sitting between them. This chain's CDR3 is CASSGRGEVRVTEAFF. The DNA of the CDR3 is TGCGCCAGTTCGGGGCGAGGGGAAGTAAGGGTCACTGAAGCTTTCTTT.

The rearrangement links TRBV2 to TRBJ2-1, with no clear D. The V and J ends lost 4 bases and 1 base respectively, with 11 bases between them. This CDR3 is 15 amino acids long. Per germline, CDR1 SNHLY and CDR2 FYNNEI. The CDR3: CASSGLLGSYNEQFF. Here the CDR3 DNA reads TGTGCCAGCAGTGGATTGTTGGGTTCCTACAATGAGCAGTTCTTC. Full variable domain (remainder filled in from reference TRBV2 and TRBJ2-1): EPEVTQTPSHQVTQMGQEVILRCVPISNHLYFYWYRQILGQKVEFLVSFYNNEISEKSEIFDDQFSVERPDGSNFTLKIRSTKLEDSAMYFCASSGLLGSYNEQFFGPGTRLTVL.

This clone occurred a few times. The chain is built from TRBV27 and TRBJ1-6; 10 bases agree with TRBD1. Germline V gene sequence: CDR1 MNHEY, CDR2 SMNVEV (reference sequence). This CDR3 contains 16 residues. Trimming at V came to 5 bases and at J to 4 bases, leaving 5 bases not matched to a gene. This CDR3 reads CASSLGTGVYNSPLHF. The DNA of the CDR3 is TGTGCCAGCAGTCTGGGGACAGGGGTGTATAATTCACCCCTCCACTTT.

The chain couples TRBV24-1 to TRBJ2-5, with unresolved D. Between the trimmed V and J ends, which lost 4 bases and 3 bases, there was a span of 8 bases. The length of the CDR3 is 13 residues. Germline V gene data show CDR1 as KGHDR and CDR2 as SFDVKD. In nucleotides, the CDR3 is TGTGCCACCAGTGAACCAGTCAAAGAGACCCAGTACTTC. It translates to CATSEPVKETQYF.

The chain employs TRBV7-8 and TRBJ2-7; D not resolved. The CDR3 is made up of 15 amino acids. V dropped 1 base and J dropped 1 base, with 11 bases sitting between them. Looked up from germline, CDR1 is SGHVS and CDR2 is FQNEAQ. The CDR3 loop reads CASSLVDAPSYEQYV. The DNA of the CDR3 is TGTGCCAGCAGCTTAGTAGATGCCCCTTCCTACGAGCAGTACGTC.

Here the CDR3 DNA reads TGCGCCAGCAGCTTGGCTACGACAGGGAACACTGAAGCTTTCTTT. This encodes CASSLATTGNTEAFF. V and J are TRBV5-1 and TRBJ1-1; tentatively, D is TRBD1 (6 bases). The ends were cut back, 0 bases at V and 1 base at J, with 10 bases in the middle. The CDR3 consists of 15 residues. Germline loops: CDR1 SGHRS, CDR2 YFSETQ.

V usage is TRBV3-1 (or the pseudogene TRBV3-2) and J usage is TRBJ1-6; D is undetermined. CDR3 size: 12 residues. Germline V gives CDR1 LGHDT, CDR2 YNNKEL (reference sequence). V was pared by 3 bases and J by 9 bases, with 6 bases between. The CDR3 reads CASSHGVSPLHF. In nucleotides, the CDR3 is TGTGCCAGCAGCCACGGTGTTTCACCCCTCCACTTT.

This clone is categorized as medium-sized (0.01 to 0.1%). This rearrangement joins TRBV5-1 to TRBJ1-5; D might be TRBD1 (6 bases). The V gene's germline CDR1 is SGHRS and CDR2 YFSETQ. V was clipped by 1 base and J by 2 bases, with 10 bases between them. This CDR3 is 15 amino acids long. The CDR3 spells CASSLQSGGNQPQHF. The CDR3 DNA is TGCGCCAGCAGCTTGCAGTCAGGGGGCAATCAGCCCCAGCATTTT.

The rearrangement links TRBV7-8 to TRBJ1-2; D gene uncertain. Germline V gene lookup returns CDR1 SGHVS and CDR2 FQNEAQ. Trimming shortened V by 5 bases and J by 5 bases, and 12 bases separated the two germline ends. This CDR3 has 13 amino acids. In DNA form, the CDR3 reads TGTGCCAGCAGCCCTGACAAGTTTTATGGCTACACCTTC. Translated: CASSPDKFYGYTF.

This chain joins TRBV29-1 and TRBJ2-3; 10 nucleotides match TRBD2. Germline CDR1 and CDR2: SQVTM and ANQGSEA. This CDR3 spans 14 amino acids. V was pared by 2 bases and J by 2 bases, with 1 base of the junction left unmatched. CDR3 bases: TGCAGCGTTGAACTAGCGGGGGTCACAGATACGCAGTATTTT. Its protein is CSVELAGVTDTQYF.

The rearrangement uses TRBV6-5 and TRBJ1-2; 8 bases map to TRBD1. The V gene's germline CDR1 is MNHEY and CDR2 SVGAGI. The CDR3 spans 14 residues. V lost 6 bases and J lost 3; bases outside the gene matches: 6. The CDR3 is CASRRQGRDYGYTF. The CDR3 nucleotides are TGTGCCAGCAGACGACAGGGGCGAGACTATGGCTACACCTTC.

This clone appeared a single time. J is TRBJ1-1 and V is TRBV5-1, with 7 bases that match TRBD1. The ends lost 5 bases at V and 1 base at J; junction bases unmatched: 11. The length of the CDR3 is 16 residues. The V gene's germline CDR1 is SGHRS and CDR2 YFSETQ. The CDR3 loop reads CASREVTGATNTEAFF. CDR3 coding DNA: TGCGCCAGCAGGGAAGTTACAGGGGCGACGAACACTGAAGCTTTCTTT.

This chain connects TRBV30 to TRBJ2-5; D tentatively fits TRBD1 or TRBD2 (5 bases each). The ends were cut back, 7 bases at V and 5 bases at J, with 14 bases in the middle. The V gene's germline CDR1 is GTSNPN and CDR2 SVGIG (reference sequence). The CDR3 loop spans 12 amino acids. CDR3 nucleotides: TGTGCCTCTAGAGGGGTAGGCGAGACCCAGTACTTC. It is translated as CASRGVGETQYF.